The TCR beta chain under discussion was sequenced for a study of cytomegalovirus exposure and HLA in healthy donors. CDR1 is GTSNPN and CDR2 is SVGIG in the germline V gene (reference sequence). V was pared by 1 base and J by 0 bases, with 10 bases between. This CDR3 is built from 15 residues. The primer mix had 60 Vbeta and 13 Jbeta primers. TCRdb's copy holds only in-frame clones and misses some; the assay was immunoSEQ multiplex PCR. The table records approximately 120,000 clones, 65% to 80% of them present only once. The sequence was collected from a middle-aged woman in good health and CMV-seropositive. Sequencing used PBMCs. V gene TRBV30 combines with J gene TRBJ2-1, with D possibly TRBD2 on 6 matching bases. The CDR3: CAWSGDLSSYNEQFF. For the CDR3, the DNA is TGTGCCTGGAGTGGGGACTTAAGCTCCTACAATGAGCAGTTCTTC.